These T cell receptor beta chains were read from a single sample in a study of read filtering for tumor transcriptome and immune sequencing. TCRdb used MiXCR to reprocess the reads, holding one entry per CDR3 protein. The sample gives around 50,000 distinct CDR3 sequences, over 9% of which show up once; 16% is in the top ten. Sequences were obtained from a population of CD138-negative cells sorted from bone marrow. Receptors were obtained from a donor at least 40 years old with multiple myeloma. The CDR3 runs from the conserved cysteine through the conserved F or W. The D gene is left open where the match is weak. Expanded clones get a size class; other rows say once, few or many, or leave the size out.

clone size: many; J gene: TRBJ1-1; D gene: -; V gene: TRBV7-9; CDR3 protein: CATKDGYTEAFF; CDR3 DNA: TGTGCCACTAAGGACGGTTACACTGAAGCTTTCTTT
clone size: many; J gene: TRBJ2-3; D gene: -; V gene: TRBV4-1; CDR3 protein: CASSQVLPGPLRTTDTQYF; CDR3 DNA: TGCGCCAGCAGCCAAGTATTACCGGGACCCCTCAGAACCACAGATACGCAGTATTTT
clone size: many; J gene: TRBJ2-5; D gene: TRBD2; V gene: TRBV4-1; CDR3 protein: CASSPTPGLAGGAETQYF; CDR3 DNA: TGCGCCAGCAGCCCAACACCGGGACTAGCGGGAGGGGCGGAGACCCAGTACTTC
clone size: -; J gene: TRBJ1-5; D gene: -; V gene: TRBV7-9; CDR3 protein: CAGSSSLGQPQHF; CDR3 DNA: TGTGCCGGCAGTTCCTCGTTGGGCCAGCCCCAGCATTTT
clone size: many; J gene: TRBJ1-1; D gene: -; V gene: TRBV6-1; CDR3 protein: CASSGTVNTEAFF; CDR3 DNA: TGTGCCAGCAGTGGGACAGTGAACACTGAAGCTTTCTTT
clone size: many; J gene: TRBJ1-1; D gene: -; V gene: TRBV25-1; CDR3 protein: CASSEWSGRTEAFF; CDR3 DNA: TGTGCCAGCAGTGAATGGTCAGGGCGGACTGAAGCTTTCTTT
clone size: many; J gene: TRBJ1-4; D gene: -; V gene: TRBV4-2; CDR3 protein: CASSQGAATNEKLFF; CDR3 DNA: TGTGCCAGCAGCCAAGGTGCGGCAACTAATGAAAAACTGTTTTTT
clone size: few; J gene: TRBJ2-7; D gene: -; V gene: TRBV12-3/TRBV12-4; CDR3 protein: CASRRQRTDYEQYF; CDR3 DNA: TGTGCCAGCAGGCGGCAGAGGACAGATTACGAGCAGTACTTC
clone size: many; J gene: TRBJ2-1; D gene: -; V gene: TRBV11-1; CDR3 protein: CASSLAPQRKKDF; CDR3 DNA: TGTGCCAGCAGCTTAGCACCCCAGCGAAAGAAGGACTTC
clone size: many; J gene: TRBJ2-4; D gene: -; V gene: TRBV29-1; CDR3 protein: CSVAAVAKNIQYF; CDR3 DNA: TGCAGCGTTGCGGCGGTAGCCAAAAACATTCAGTACTTC
clone size: many; J gene: TRBJ2-1; D gene: -; V gene: TRBV3-1; CDR3 protein: CASSQGRLDEQFF; CDR3 DNA: TGTGCCAGCAGCCAAGGACGACTTGATGAGCAGTTCTTC
clone size: many; J gene: TRBJ1-2; D gene: TRBD1; V gene: TRBV27; CDR3 protein: CASSPTGGAYGYTF; CDR3 DNA: TGTGCCAGCAGTCCCACAGGGGGAGCCTATGGCTACACCTTC